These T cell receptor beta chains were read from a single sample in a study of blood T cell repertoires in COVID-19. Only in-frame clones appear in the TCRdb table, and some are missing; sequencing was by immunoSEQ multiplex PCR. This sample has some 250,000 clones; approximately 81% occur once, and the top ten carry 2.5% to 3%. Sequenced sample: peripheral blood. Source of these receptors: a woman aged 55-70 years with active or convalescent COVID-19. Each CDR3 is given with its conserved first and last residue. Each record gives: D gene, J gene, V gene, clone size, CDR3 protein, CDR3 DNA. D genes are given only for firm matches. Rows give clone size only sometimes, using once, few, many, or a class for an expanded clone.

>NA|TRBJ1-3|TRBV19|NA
CASSIRRPSGNTIYF
TGTGCCAGTAGTATCAGGAGGCCCTCTGGAAACACCATATATTTT
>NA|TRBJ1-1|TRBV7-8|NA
CASSFAQGWGTEAFF
TGTGCCAGCAGCTTCGCGCAGGGGTGGGGGACTGAAGCTTTCTTT
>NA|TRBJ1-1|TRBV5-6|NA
CASSLPPQNTEAFF
TGTGCCAGCAGCTTGCCCCCCCAGAACACTGAAGCTTTCTTT
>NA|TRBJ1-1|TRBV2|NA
CASSEWGGAEAFF
TGTGCCAGCAGTGAATGGGGCGGGGCTGAAGCTTTCTTT
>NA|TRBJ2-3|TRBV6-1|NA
CASSEPGVDTQYF
TGTGCCAGCAGTGAGCCAGGGGTTGATACGCAGTATTTT
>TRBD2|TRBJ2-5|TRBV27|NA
CASSLGSGEKETQYF
TGTGCCAGCAGTTTGGGTAGCGGGGAGAAGGAGACCCAGTACTTC
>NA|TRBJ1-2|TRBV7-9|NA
CASSLVGTALYGYTF
TGTGCCAGCAGCTTAGTGGGGACTGCTCTTTATGGCTACACCTTC
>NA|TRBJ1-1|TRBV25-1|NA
CASSVSGGAHTEAFF
TGTGCCAGCAGTGTTTCAGGTGGGGCTCACACTGAAGCTTTCTTT
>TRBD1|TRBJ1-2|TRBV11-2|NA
CASSLDTGTVGYTF
TGTGCCAGCAGCTTAGATACCGGGACAGTCGGCTACACCTTC
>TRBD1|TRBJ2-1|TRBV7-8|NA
CASSRGGGQGTNEQFF
TGTGCCAGCAGCCGAGGTGGGGGACAGGGCACCAATGAGCAGTTCTTC
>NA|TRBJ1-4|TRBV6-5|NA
CASSTGLRVEKLFF
TGTGCCAGCAGCACAGGATTGCGAGTGGAAAAACTGTTTTTT
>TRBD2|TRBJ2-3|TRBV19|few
CASASGATQYF
TGTGCCAGCGCTAGCGGTGCAACGCAGTATTTT
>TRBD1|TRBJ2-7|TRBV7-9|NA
CASSLGPGQGSTYF
TGTGCCAGCAGTTTAGGACCGGGACAGGGTAGTACGTACTTC
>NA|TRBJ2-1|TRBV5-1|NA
CASSRSYNEQFF
TGCGCCAGCAGCCGGTCCTACAATGAGCAGTTCTTC
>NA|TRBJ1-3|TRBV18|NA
CASSSQGPDSGNTIYF
TGTGCCAGCTCATCCCAGGGCCCAGACTCTGGAAACACCATATATTTT
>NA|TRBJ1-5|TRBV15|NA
CATSRGTGNQPQHF
TGTGCCACCAGCAGAGGGACGGGGAATCAGCCCCAGCATTTT
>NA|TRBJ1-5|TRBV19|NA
CASNGGPLSNQPQHF
TGTGCCAGTAACGGGGGGCCCCTAAGCAATCAGCCCCAGCATTTT
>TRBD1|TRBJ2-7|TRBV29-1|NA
CSVRRTGSYEQYF
TGCAGCGTACGCAGGACAGGGTCCTACGAGCAGTACTTC
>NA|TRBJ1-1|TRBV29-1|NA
CSVEGVTNTEAFF
TGCAGCGTTGAAGGCGTCACGAACACTGAAGCTTTCTTT
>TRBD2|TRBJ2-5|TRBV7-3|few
CASSLYGVGGRQETQYF
TGTGCCAGCAGCTTATATGGGGTCGGGGGGAGACAAGAGACCCAGTACTTC
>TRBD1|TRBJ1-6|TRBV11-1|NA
CASSLERTGGLSPLHF
TGTGCCAGCAGCTTAGAAAGGACAGGGGGGTTGTCACCCCTCCACTTT
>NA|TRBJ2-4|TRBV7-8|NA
CASSRGWERLAKNIQYF
TGTGCCAGCAGCCGAGGATGGGAGCGACTAGCCAAAAACATTCAGTACTTC
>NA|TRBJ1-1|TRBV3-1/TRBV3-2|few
CASSQVRGNTEAFF
TGTGCCAGCAGCCAAGTGCGGGGGAACACTGAAGCTTTCTTT
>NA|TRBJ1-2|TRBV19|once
CASSIKGQNYGYTF
TGTGCCAGTAGTATCAAGGGGCAGAACTATGGCTACACCTTC
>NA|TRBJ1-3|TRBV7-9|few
CASSLRGSGNTIYF
TGTGCCAGCAGCTTGAGGGGGTCTGGAAACACCATATATTTT
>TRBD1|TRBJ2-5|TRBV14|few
CASSQGQGREETQYF
TGTGCCAGCAGCCAGGGACAGGGCCGAGAAGAGACCCAGTACTTC
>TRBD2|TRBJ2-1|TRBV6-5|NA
CASPVAGGTYNEQFF
TGTGCCAGCCCTGTAGCGGGGGGGACCTACAATGAGCAGTTCTTC
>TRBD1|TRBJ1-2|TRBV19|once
CATTQGAPGYTF
TGTGCCACTACCCAGGGGGCGCCCGGCTACACCTTC
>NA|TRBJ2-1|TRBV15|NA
CATSRVTTSSYNEQFF
TGTGCCACCAGCAGAGTAACCACGAGCTCCTACAATGAGCAGTTCTTC
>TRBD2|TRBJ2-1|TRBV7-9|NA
CASSLSPSGGINEQFF
TGTGCCAGCAGCTTATCACCTAGCGGGGGGATAAATGAGCAGTTCTTC
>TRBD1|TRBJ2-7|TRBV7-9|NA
CASSPKDRGRNEQYF
TGTGCCAGCAGTCCCAAGGACAGGGGGCGGAACGAGCAGTACTTC
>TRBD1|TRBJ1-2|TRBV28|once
CASSLWVTGGRGYTF
TGTGCCAGCAGTTTGTGGGTCACAGGGGGCCGTGGCTACACCTTC
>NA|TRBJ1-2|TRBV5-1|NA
CASSGGLLLGDYGYTF
TGCGCCAGCAGCGGGGGCCTGCTATTGGGTGACTATGGCTACACCTTC
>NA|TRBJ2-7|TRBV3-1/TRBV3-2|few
CASSPPYGAGASYEQYF
TGTGCCAGCAGTCCCCCATACGGGGCGGGGGCTTCCTACGAGCAGTACTTC
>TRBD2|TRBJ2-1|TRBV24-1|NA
CATSDLQRASGGRYNEQFF
TGTGCCACCAGTGATTTGCAAAGGGCTAGCGGGGGCCGCTACAATGAGCAGTTCTTC
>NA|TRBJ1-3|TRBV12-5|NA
CASGLVSLRGFTWVSGNTIYF
TGTGCTAGTGGTTTGGTATCTCTCAGGGGTTTCACCTGGGTCTCTGGAAACACCATATATTTT
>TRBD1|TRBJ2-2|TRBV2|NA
CASRGAGGFTGELFF
TGTGCCAGCAGAGGGGCAGGGGGCTTCACCGGGGAGCTGTTTTTT
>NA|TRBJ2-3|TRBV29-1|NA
CSVGVGGEDTQYF
TGCAGCGTGGGGGTCGGGGGTGAAGATACGCAGTATTTT
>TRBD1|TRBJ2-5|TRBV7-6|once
CASSLGPPGGRGLQETQYF
TGTGCCAGCAGCTTAGGTCCCCCGGGTGGTAGGGGGCTCCAAGAGACCCAGTACTTC
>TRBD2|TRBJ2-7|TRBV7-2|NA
CASSLRGLASEQYF
TGTGCCAGCAGCTTACGGGGACTAGCGAGCGAGCAGTACTTC
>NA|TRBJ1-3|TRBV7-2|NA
CASSPGLTSSGNTIYF
TGTGCCAGCAGTCCTGGACTTACGAGCTCTGGAAACACCATATATTTT
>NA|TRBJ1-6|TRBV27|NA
CASRDSYNSPLHF
TGTGCCAGCAGAGACAGCTATAATTCACCCCTCCACTTT
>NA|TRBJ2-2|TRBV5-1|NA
CASSLWVQGYSNTGELFF
TGCGCCAGCAGCTTGTGGGTGCAGGGATACTCGAACACCGGGGAGCTGTTTTTT
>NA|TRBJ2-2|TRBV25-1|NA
CASSAPPTGIGTGELFF
TGTGCCAGCAGTGCTCCCCCGACAGGAATCGGCACCGGGGAGCTGTTTTTT
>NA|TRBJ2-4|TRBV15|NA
CATSRGGGTKNIQYF
TGTGCCACCAGCAGAGGTGGGGGGACCAAAAACATTCAGTACTTC
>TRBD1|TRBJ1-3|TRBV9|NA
CASSVGGTGSSGNTIYF
TGTGCCAGCAGCGTAGGAGGGACAGGTAGCTCTGGAAACACCATATATTTT
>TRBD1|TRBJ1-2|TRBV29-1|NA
CSVRQGYGYTF
TGCAGCGTTCGACAGGGGTATGGCTACACCTTC
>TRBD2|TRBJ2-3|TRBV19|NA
CASSNLAGGPDTQYF
TGTGCCAGTAGTAACCTAGCGGGGGGTCCGGATACGCAGTATTTT
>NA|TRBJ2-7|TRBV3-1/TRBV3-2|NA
CASSQDRYEQYF
TGTGCCAGCAGCCAGGACAGATACGAGCAGTACTTC
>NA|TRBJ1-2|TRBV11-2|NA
CASSLAGRAIYGYTF
TGTGCCAGCAGCTTAGCGGGCAGGGCAATCTATGGCTACACCTTC
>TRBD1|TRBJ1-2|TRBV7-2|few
CASSLEGPAGQGVYYGYTF
TGTGCCAGCAGCTTAGAAGGACCTGCCGGACAGGGCGTTTACTATGGCTACACCTTC
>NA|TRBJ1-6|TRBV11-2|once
CASSLGDTYNSPLHF
TGTGCCAGCAGCTTAGGGGACACCTATAATTCACCCCTCCACTTT